Below are 30 T cell receptor beta chains sequenced from a single sample in a study of blood T cells in healthy people across ages. Next came a second PCR, run for about 6 to 12 cycles, which used a sample-barcoded 5' primer along with a J-beta primer mix. TCRdb re-analysed the 5' RACE reads in MiXCR, keeping a single row per CDR3 protein. Of 1 million or so distinct CDR3 sequences in the sample, under 30% were seen once. This sample was shared with a second study, whose subject was T cells of mothers and their children.

Sequencing input: blood. These receptors all stem from a girl aged 2 to 9 in good health.

The V call is TRBV6-6, the J call TRBJ1-2, with 7 bases lining up with TRBD1. The CDR3 runs to 16 residues. Trimming cost V 6 bases and J 6 bases; bases outside gene matches: 16. Per the germline V gene, CDR1 is MNHNY and CDR2 is SVGAGI (reference sequence). CDR3 in DNA: TGTGCCAGCAGCCCCCACATCGACAGGGCCCGGCATGGCTACACCTTC. This translates into CASSPHIDRARHGYTF.

This clonotype was picked up a small number of times. V usage is TRBV6-1 and J usage is TRBJ1-4, with no clear D. Trimming pared 6 bases from V and 7 bases from J, leaving 24 bases between. Germline V gene data show CDR1 as MNHNS and CDR2 as SASEGT. This CDR3 comprises 17 residues. CDR3 loop: CASSTAPNRAKGEKLFF. The CDR3 DNA follows: TGTGCCAGCAGCACGGCCCCCAACAGAGCCAAGGGTGAAAAACTGTTTTTT.

The table lists this clonotype with a few counts. V usage is TRBV15 and J usage is TRBJ1-2, with D possibly being TRBD1 (5 bases). The CDR3 has 15 amino acids. With 3 bases removed from V and 2 bases from J, the gap between germline ends came to 13 bases. CDR1 is LNHNV and CDR2 is YYDKDF in the germline V gene (reference sequence). As DNA, the CDR3 is TGTGCCACCAGCAGGCCAGGGAGCCTGAACTATGGCTACACCTTC. Amino acid sequence: CATSRPGSLNYGYTF.

This clonotype was seen more than once but under ten times. This chain connects TRBV12-3 or TRBV12-4 to TRBJ1-6; D ambiguous. There are 17 residues in the CDR3. V was clipped by 3 bases and J by 2 bases, with 14 bases between them. CDR3 nucleotide sequence: TGTGCCAGCAGTTTTGTCCTGCGGAAGCCCTATAATTCACCCCTCCACTTT. Protein: CASSFVLRKPYNSPLHF.

The chain carries TRBV7-8 and TRBJ2-5, with TRBD1 identical over 7 bases. CDR3 length equals 17 residues. The V segment lost 5 bases and the J segment 2 bases; nucleotides outside the gene matches: 14. The germline CDR1 and CDR2 sequences are SGHVS and FQNEAQ. Here the CDR3 reads CASSALGTVRPQETQYF. The CDR3, as DNA: TGTGCCAGCAGCGCGCTTGGGACAGTCAGACCACAAGAGACCCAGTACTTC.

This clonotype has a count of ten or more. The V gene is TRBV4-3, the J gene TRBJ1-4, with D perhaps TRBD1 (5 bases). Trimming left V 0 bases short and J 7 bases short, with 18 bases between. The germline CDR1 and CDR2 sequences are LGHNA and YSLEER. This CDR3 has 17 residues. In DNA, the CDR3 is TGCGCCAGCAGCCAAGAAGTGAAACGGGACGGGGGTGAAAAACTGTTTTTT. Its protein product is CASSQEVKRDGGEKLFF.

The V and J genes are TRBV7-9 and TRBJ2-5; 9 nucleotides match TRBD1. V lost 5 bases and J lost 4; bases outside the gene matches: 8. Per the germline V gene, CDR1 is SEHNR and CDR2 is FQNEAQ (reference sequence). The CDR3 length is 15 residues. Here the CDR3 DNA reads TGTGCCAGCAGCCCTGACAGGGGGATGAGAGAGACCCAGTACTTC. Amino acid sequence: CASSPDRGMRETQYF. Supplemented by reference TRBV7-9 and TRBJ2-5, the full variable domain reads DTGVSQNPRHKITKRGQNVTFRCDPISEHNRLYWYRQTLGQGPEFLTYFQNEAQLEKSRLLSDRFSAERPKGSFSTLEIQRTEQGDSAMYLCASSPDRGMRETQYFGPGTRLLVL.

This clonotype turned up a few times. This may be a read error, as it is one base from a much larger clone. CDR3 residues: CSARPNPGGLTGELFF. The CDR3 nucleotides are TGCAGTGCTAGGCCTAATCCTGGCGGCCTCACCGGGGAGCTGTTTTTT. The chain employs TRBV20-1 and TRBJ2-2; D unclear. Trimming removed 3 bases from V and 4 bases from J, with 18 bases in between. Germline V CDR1 and CDR2: DFQATT, SNEGSKA (reference sequence). The length of the CDR3 is 16 residues.

This clonotype was observed a handful of times. The J gene is TRBJ2-5, the V gene TRBV20-1, with D unresolved. The length of the CDR3 is 11 residues. V shed 6 bases and J shed 10 bases, with 15 bases lying between them. Germline V lookup: CDR1 DFQATT, CDR2 SNEGSKA (reference sequence). The CDR3 protein is CSAQALMGQYF. For the CDR3, the DNA is TGCAGTGCCCAGGCGCTAATGGGCCAGTACTTC.

This clonotype was observed a few times. The rearrangement joins TRBV6-2 or TRBV6-3 to TRBJ2-1; D possibly uses TRBD1 or TRBD2 (6 bases each). The CDR3 has 14 amino acids. V shed 6 bases and J shed 0 bases, with 9 bases lying between them. CDR1 is MNHEY, CDR2 SVGEGT, per germline. This CDR3 reads CASRRGDSYNEQFF. Written as DNA, the CDR3 is TGTGCCAGCAGGAGGGGGGACTCCTACAATGAGCAGTTCTTC.

The CDR3 DNA reads TGCGCCAGCAGCGTGTCGGCGCCCTCTGGAAACACCATATATTTT. Its translation is CASSVSAPSGNTIYF. The V gene is TRBV5-1, the J gene TRBJ1-3; D gene uncertain. Germline assignment: CDR1 SGHRS and CDR2 YFSETQ. V was shortened by 4 bases and J by 0 bases, with 11 bases between the two germline ends. This CDR3 is built from 15 residues.

This clonotype was seen many times. The chain has TRBV7-2 and TRBJ2-5; 11 nucleotides agree with TRBD2. The CDR3 consists of 14 residues. Per germline, CDR1 SGHTA and CDR2 FQGNSA. The ends lost 3 bases at V and 4 bases at J; junction bases unmatched: 1. CDR3: CASSFLAGGETQYF. The CDR3 DNA reads as TGTGCCAGCAGCTTCCTAGCGGGGGGAGAGACCCAGTACTTC.

This clonotype occurred a few times. This sequence joins TRBV5-6 and TRBJ1-1; tentatively, D is TRBD1 (5 bases). Germline CDR1 SGHDT, CDR2 YYEEEE. V was cut by 4 bases and J by 4 bases, with 20 bases left in between. The CDR3 loop spans 16 amino acids. In DNA, the CDR3 is TGTGCCAGCAGCCGCCGTGAGGCAGGGCCACCCACTGAAGCTTTCTTT. It specifies CASSRREAGPPTEAFF.

This clonotype was found once. The chain recombines TRBV27 with TRBJ1-2; D uncertain. With 0 bases removed from V and 4 bases from J, the gap between germline ends came to 6 bases. The CDR3 loop spans 13 amino acids. The germline V gene has CDR1 MNHEY and CDR2 SMNVEV (reference sequence). The CDR3 sequence: CASSLSHGYGYTF. In DNA form, the CDR3 reads TGTGCCAGCAGTTTATCACACGGCTATGGCTACACCTTC.

As for this clonotype: At one end, the junction sequence differs from germline, possibly due to a read error. The chain is built from TRBV7-7 and TRBJ2-1, with D unresolved. The J call could be wrong; TRBJ2-5 is a better fit for the DNA end. CDR3 size: 14 residues. Germline CDR1 is SSHAT and CDR2 is FNYEAQ (reference sequence). CDR3 in amino acids: CASSLRVSEETQYF. Here the CDR3 DNA reads TGTGCTAGCAGCTTAAGGGTTAGTGAAGAGACCCAGTACTTC.

The chain carries TRBV27 and TRBJ1-6, with unresolved D. The ends were cut back, 4 bases at V and 9 bases at J, with 13 bases in the middle. This CDR3 spans 14 amino acids. Germline V CDR1 and CDR2: MNHEY, SMNVEV (reference sequence). Here the CDR3 reads CASSSIQEISPLHF. The CDR3 coding sequence is TGTGCCAGCAGTTCCATCCAGGAAATTTCACCCCTCCACTTT.

This clonotype was counted between two and nine times. This chain connects TRBV28 to TRBJ2-7; perhaps TRBD2 as D (5 bases). Germline V gene data show CDR1 as MDHEN and CDR2 as SYDVKM. The length of the CDR3 is 14 residues. Trimming left V 4 bases short and J 3 bases short, with 13 bases between. DNA for the CDR3: TGTGCCAGCAGTTCTCTCTCTGAGGGCTACGAGCAGTACTTC. Residues: CASSSLSEGYEQYF.

V gene TRBV5-1 combines with J gene TRBJ2-5, with D maybe TRBD2 (6 bases). Per the germline V gene, CDR1 is SGHRS and CDR2 is YFSETQ. V gave up 2 bases and J gave up 5 bases, with 16 bases separating them. This CDR3 is 15 amino acids long. The chain's CDR3 is CASSLRGNREETQYF. Written as DNA, the CDR3 is TGCGCCAGCAGCTTAAGGGGAAACCGGGAGGAGACCCAGTACTTC. Full variable domain (outside the CDR3, taken from reference TRBV5-1 and TRBJ2-5): KAGVTQTPRYLIKTRGQQVTLSCSPISGHRSVSWYQQTPGQGLQFLFEYFSETQRNKGNFPGRFSGRQFSNSRSEMNVSTLELGDSALYLCASSLRGNREETQYFGPGTRLLVL.

Written as DNA, the CDR3 is TGTGCCAGCAGTTGGGGAGCCGATCAGCCCCAGCATTTT. Its protein product is CASSWGADQPQHF. The chain combines TRBV12-3 or TRBV12-4 with TRBJ1-5; D is undetermined. This CDR3 is 13 amino acids long. Trimming removed 4 bases at V and 5 bases at J, with 9 bases between.

The genes are TRBV6-5 and TRBJ2-1; D might be TRBD1 or TRBD2, each matching 5 bases. With 6 bases removed from V and 0 bases from J, the gap between germline ends came to 12 bases. The CDR3 is 15 amino acids. The germline CDR1 and CDR2 sequences are MNHEY and SVGAGI. The CDR3 loop reads CASRSPGSSYNEQFF. The CDR3 DNA reads TGTGCCAGCAGGTCACCAGGGAGCTCCTACAATGAGCAGTTCTTC.

The chain employs TRBV6-5 and TRBJ2-7, with unresolved D. V lost 7 bases and J 2 bases, leaving 9 bases between the germline ends. Per germline, CDR1 MNHEY and CDR2 SVGAGI. This CDR3 comprises 12 residues. The CDR3 spells CASKAGAYEQYF. CDR3 bases: TGTGCCAGCAAGGCAGGAGCCTACGAGCAGTACTTC.

This chain links TRBV7-3 with TRBJ1-6; the D gene is possibly TRBD1 (6 bases). Germline CDR1 and CDR2: SGHTA and FQGTGA. V lost 4 bases and J 0 bases, leaving 13 bases between the germline ends. CDR3 length: 17 amino acids. CDR3 protein: CASSSQDSVSYNSPLHF. The CDR3 coding sequence is TGTGCCAGCAGCTCCCAGGACAGTGTCTCCTATAATTCACCCCTCCACTTT.

V is TRBV27 and J is TRBJ2-7; D is ambiguous. This CDR3 has 13 residues. Trimming removed 4 bases at V and 5 bases at J, with 12 bases between. Looked up from germline, CDR1 is MNHEY and CDR2 is SMNVEV (reference sequence). The DNA of the CDR3 is TGTGCCAGCAGTTCCCCCCTCATGAACGAGCAGTACTTC. Translated: CASSSPLMNEQYF.

V gene TRBV20-1 combines with J gene TRBJ2-5; D gene unclear. This CDR3 comprises 15 residues. Germline CDR1 is DFQATT and CDR2 is SNEGSKA (reference sequence). The germline V and J ends were trimmed by 0 bases and 3 bases, with 14 bases remaining between them. In DNA, the CDR3 is TGCAGTGCTAGAGATCTTCGGGCGTCGGAAGAGACCCAGTACTTC. This gives the protein CSARDLRASEETQYF.

This clonotype was seen a few times. The CDR3 reads CASSLMSALGGETQYF. The CDR3 DNA reads TGTGCCAGCAGCTTAATGAGTGCTTTAGGTGGAGAGACCCAGTACTTC. This chain links TRBV7-2 with TRBJ2-5; D not certain. CDR1 is SGHTA and CDR2 is FQGNSA in the germline V gene. The CDR3 spans 16 residues. Trimming removed 2 bases from V and 4 bases from J, with 17 bases in between.

This clonotype came up a few times. The chain is built from TRBV27 and TRBJ2-5; 11 bases agree with TRBD2. V lost 6 bases, J lost 4 bases, and 10 bases stayed unmatched. The CDR3 is 16 residues long. CDR1 is MNHEY and CDR2 is SMNVEV in the germline V gene (reference sequence). The CDR3 reads CASRGGLAGGRETQYF. DNA of the CDR3: TGTGCCAGCAGAGGGGGGCTAGCGGGAGGAAGAGAGACCCAGTACTTC.

The chain recombines TRBV13 with TRBJ2-7; D call uncertain. Germline values: CDR1 PRHDT, CDR2 FYEKMQ (reference sequence). The CDR3 is 14 amino acids. Deletions cut 2 bases from V and 3 bases from J, with 11 bases between. Written as DNA, the CDR3 is TGTGCCAGCAGCTTACTCCCGGTGCTCTACGAGCAGTACTTC. It translates to CASSLLPVLYEQYF.

This clonotype was seen a handful of times. The rearrangement uses TRBV7-9 and TRBJ1-2; D remains unclear. The CDR3 consists of 14 residues. CDR1 and CDR2 from the germline V gene are SEHNR and FQNEAQ (reference sequence). V lost 1 base and J 6 bases, leaving 12 bases between the germline ends. CDR3 in amino acids: CASSLDKYENGYTF. CDR3 nucleotides: TGTGCCAGCAGCTTAGATAAGTACGAGAATGGCTACACCTTC. Filled out from reference TRBV7-9 and TRBJ1-2, the complete variable domain reads DTGVSQNPRHKITKRGQNVTFRCDPISEHNRLYWYRQTLGQGPEFLTYFQNEAQLEKSRLLSDRFSAERPKGSFSTLEIQRTEQGDSAMYLCASSLDKYENGYTFGSGTRLTVV.

This clonotype was found a few times. A much larger clone lies a single base off, so this may be a read error. J is TRBJ2-5 and V is TRBV29-1; TRBD1 might be the D (6 bases). Matching the DNA end better, TRBJ2-7 makes the J call doubtful. Germline values: CDR1 SQVTM, CDR2 ANQGSEA. The CDR3 has 11 residues. In nucleotides, the CDR3 is TGCAGCGTTGGACAGGCCTACGAGCAGTACTTC. Its protein product is CSVGQAYEQYF.

This clonotype came up a few times. J is TRBJ2-1 and V is TRBV28, with D tentatively TRBD2 (5 bases). CDR3 length equals 13 residues. Germline CDR1 reads MDHEN; CDR2 reads SYDVKM. The V end lost 5 bases, the J end lost 6 bases, and 11 bases lay between the germline ends. The CDR3 sequence is CASSPGLSNEQFF. Here the CDR3 DNA reads TGTGCCAGCAGTCCTGGACTTTCCAATGAGCAGTTCTTC.